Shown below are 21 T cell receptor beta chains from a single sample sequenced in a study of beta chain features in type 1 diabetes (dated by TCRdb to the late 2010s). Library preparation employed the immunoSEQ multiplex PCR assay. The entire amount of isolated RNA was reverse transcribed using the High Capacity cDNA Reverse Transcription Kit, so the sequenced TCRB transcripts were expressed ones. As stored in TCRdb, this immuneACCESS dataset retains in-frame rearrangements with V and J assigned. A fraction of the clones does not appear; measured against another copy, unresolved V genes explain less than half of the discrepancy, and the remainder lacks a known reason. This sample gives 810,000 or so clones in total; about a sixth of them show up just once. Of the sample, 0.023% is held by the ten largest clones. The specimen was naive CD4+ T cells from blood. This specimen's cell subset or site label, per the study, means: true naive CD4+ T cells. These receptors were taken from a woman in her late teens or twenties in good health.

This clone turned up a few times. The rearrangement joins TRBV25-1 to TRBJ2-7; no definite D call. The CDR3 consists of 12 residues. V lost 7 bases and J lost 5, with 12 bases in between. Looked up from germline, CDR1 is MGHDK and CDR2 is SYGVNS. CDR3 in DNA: TGTGCCAGCACCCACGGCTGGCACGAGCAGTACTTC. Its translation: CASTHGWHEQYF.

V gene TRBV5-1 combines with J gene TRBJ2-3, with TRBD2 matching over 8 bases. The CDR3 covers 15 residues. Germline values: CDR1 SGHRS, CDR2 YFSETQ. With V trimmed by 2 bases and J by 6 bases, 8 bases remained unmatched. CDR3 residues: CASSFSGTGSDTQYF. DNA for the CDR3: TGCGCCAGCAGCTTTAGCGGGACCGGGTCGGATACGCAGTATTTT.

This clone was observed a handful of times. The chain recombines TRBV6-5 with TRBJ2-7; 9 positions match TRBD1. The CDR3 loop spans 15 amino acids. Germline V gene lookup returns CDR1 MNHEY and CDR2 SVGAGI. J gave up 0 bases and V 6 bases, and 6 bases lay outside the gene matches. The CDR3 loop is CASRRGQGNSYEQYF. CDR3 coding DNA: TGTGCCAGCAGGAGGGGACAGGGAAACTCCTACGAGCAGTACTTC.

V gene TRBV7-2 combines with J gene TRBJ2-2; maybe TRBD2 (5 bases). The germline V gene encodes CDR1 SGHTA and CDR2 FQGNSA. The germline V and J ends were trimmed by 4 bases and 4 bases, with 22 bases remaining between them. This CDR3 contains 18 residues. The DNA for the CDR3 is TGTGCCAGCAGCTACGGGCCGGGGAAATCCCAGTCCACCGGGGAGCTGTTTTTT. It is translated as CASSYGPGKSQSTGELFF.

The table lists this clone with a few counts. The CDR3 is CASSYSLANSYEQYF. The CDR3, as DNA: TGTGCCAGCAGTTACTCTTTGGCCAATTCCTACGAGCAGTACTTC. The gene calls are TRBV6-6 and TRBJ2-7; no firm D call. Looked up from germline, CDR1 is MNHNY and CDR2 is SVGAGI (reference sequence). CDR3 length: 15 residues. Trimming took off 0 bases at V and 1 base at J, with 10 bases between the two ends.

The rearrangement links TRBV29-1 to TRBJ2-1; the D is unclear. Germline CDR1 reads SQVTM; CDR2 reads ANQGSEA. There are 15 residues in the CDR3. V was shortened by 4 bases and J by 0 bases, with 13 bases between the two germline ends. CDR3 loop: CSVVGQARSYNEQFF. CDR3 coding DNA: TGCAGCGTTGTAGGGCAGGCCCGCTCCTACAATGAGCAGTTCTTC.

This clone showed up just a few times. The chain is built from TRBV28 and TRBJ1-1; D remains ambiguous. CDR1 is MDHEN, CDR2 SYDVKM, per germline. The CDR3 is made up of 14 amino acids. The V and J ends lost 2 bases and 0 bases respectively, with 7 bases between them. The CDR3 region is CASSLPSMNTEAFF. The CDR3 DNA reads TGTGCCAGCAGTTTACCCAGTATGAACACTGAAGCTTTCTTT.

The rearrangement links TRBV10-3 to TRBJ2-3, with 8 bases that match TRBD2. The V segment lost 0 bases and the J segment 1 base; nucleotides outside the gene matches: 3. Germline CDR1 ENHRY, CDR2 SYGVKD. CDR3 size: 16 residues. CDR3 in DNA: TGTGCCATCAGTGAGTCTGGACTAGCCCGCACAGATACGCAGTATTTT. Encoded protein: CAISESGLARTDTQYF.

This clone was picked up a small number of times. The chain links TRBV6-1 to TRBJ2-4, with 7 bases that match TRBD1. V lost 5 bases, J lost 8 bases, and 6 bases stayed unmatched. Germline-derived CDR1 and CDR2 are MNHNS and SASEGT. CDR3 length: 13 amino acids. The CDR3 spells CASSPRQGDIQYF. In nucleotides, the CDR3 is TGTGCCAGCAGTCCTCGACAGGGAGACATTCAGTACTTC.

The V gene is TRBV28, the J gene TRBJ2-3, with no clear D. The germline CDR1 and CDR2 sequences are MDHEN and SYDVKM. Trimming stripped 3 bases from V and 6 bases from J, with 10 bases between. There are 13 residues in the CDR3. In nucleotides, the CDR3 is TGTGCCAGCAGTTTTATCACCACGGATACGCAGTATTTT. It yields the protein CASSFITTDTQYF.

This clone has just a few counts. CDR3 nucleotides: TGCGCCAGCAGCCATAGCGGGAGCGTAGATACGCAGTATTTT. Translation: CASSHSGSVDTQYF. The chain combines TRBV4-3 with TRBJ2-3; 9 bases align to TRBD2. Looked up from germline, CDR1 is LGHNA and CDR2 is YSLEER. This CDR3 spans 14 amino acids. Trimming took 3 bases from V and 5 from J; bases not matched to a gene: 3.

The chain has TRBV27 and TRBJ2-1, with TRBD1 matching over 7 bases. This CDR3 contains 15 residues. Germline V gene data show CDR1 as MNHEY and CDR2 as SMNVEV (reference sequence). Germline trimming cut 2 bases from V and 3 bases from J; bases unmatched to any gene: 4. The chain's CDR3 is CASSLRDSYYNEQFF. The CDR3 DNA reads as TGTGCCAGCAGTTTAAGGGACAGCTACTACAATGAGCAGTTCTTC.

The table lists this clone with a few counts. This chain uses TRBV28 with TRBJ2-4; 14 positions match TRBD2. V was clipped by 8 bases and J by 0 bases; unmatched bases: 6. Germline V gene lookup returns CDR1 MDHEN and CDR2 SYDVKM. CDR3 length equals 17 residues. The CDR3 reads CASGLAGGPLAKNIQYF. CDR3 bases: TGTGCCAGCGGACTAGCGGGAGGACCCTTAGCCAAAAACATTCAGTACTTC.

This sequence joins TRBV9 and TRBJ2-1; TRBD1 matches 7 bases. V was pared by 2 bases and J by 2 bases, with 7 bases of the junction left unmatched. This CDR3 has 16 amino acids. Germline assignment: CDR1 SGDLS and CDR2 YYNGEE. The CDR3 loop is CASSVLPGQPYNEQFF. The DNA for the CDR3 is TGTGCCAGCAGCGTTTTACCGGGACAGCCCTACAATGAGCAGTTCTTC.

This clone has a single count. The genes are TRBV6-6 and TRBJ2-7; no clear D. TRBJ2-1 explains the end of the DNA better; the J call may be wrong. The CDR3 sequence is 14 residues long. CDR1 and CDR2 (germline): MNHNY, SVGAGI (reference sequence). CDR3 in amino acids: CASSPRGIGDEQFF. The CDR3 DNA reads TGTGCCAGCAGTCCCCGAGGTATTGGGGATGAGCAGTTCTTC.

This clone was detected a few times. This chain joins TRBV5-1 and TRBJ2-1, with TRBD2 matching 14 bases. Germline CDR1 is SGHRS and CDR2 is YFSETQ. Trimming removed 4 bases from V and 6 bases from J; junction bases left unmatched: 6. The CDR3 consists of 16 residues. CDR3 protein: CASSRGLAGVGNEQFF. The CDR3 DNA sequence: TGCGCCAGCAGCCGGGGACTAGCGGGAGTGGGCAATGAGCAGTTCTTC.

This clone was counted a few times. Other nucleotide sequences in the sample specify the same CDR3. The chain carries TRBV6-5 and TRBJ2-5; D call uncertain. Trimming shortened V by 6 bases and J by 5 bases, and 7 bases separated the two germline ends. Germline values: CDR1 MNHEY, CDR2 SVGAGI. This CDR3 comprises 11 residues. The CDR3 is CASSHGETQYF. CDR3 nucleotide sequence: TGTGCCAGCAGCCACGGTGAGACCCAGTACTTC.

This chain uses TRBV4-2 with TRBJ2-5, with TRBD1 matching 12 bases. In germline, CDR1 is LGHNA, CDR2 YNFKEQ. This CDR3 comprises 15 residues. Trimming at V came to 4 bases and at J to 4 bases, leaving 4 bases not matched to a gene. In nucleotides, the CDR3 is TGTGCCAGCAGCCCGGGACAGGGGGCTCGAGAGACCCAGTACTTC. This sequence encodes CASSPGQGARETQYF.

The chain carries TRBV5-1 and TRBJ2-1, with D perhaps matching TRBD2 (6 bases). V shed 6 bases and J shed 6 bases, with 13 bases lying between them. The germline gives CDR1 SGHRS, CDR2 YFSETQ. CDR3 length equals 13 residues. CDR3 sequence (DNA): TGCGCCAGCACCGGGACTGGACTCAATGAGCAGTTCTTC. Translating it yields CASTGTGLNEQFF.

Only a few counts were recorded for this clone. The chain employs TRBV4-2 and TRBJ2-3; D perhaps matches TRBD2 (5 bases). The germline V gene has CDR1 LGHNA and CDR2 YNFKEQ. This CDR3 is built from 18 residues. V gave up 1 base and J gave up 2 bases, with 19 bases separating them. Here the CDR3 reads CASSQGASPDLITDTQYF. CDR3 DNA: TGTGCCAGCAGCCAAGGGGCTAGCCCCGACCTAATCACAGATACGCAGTATTTT.

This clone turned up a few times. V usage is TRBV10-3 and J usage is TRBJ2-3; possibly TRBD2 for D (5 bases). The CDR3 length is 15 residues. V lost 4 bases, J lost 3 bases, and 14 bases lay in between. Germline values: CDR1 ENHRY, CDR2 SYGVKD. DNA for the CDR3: TGTGCCATCAGTGGACTTTTCACGGGGACAGATACGCAGTATTTT. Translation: CAISGLFTGTDTQYF.